This T cell receptor beta chain was found in a study of T cells in Graves' hyperthyroidism and ophthalmopathy. Background on the study: Peripheral blood was obtained at initial diagnosis, preceding any treatment.

Newly diagnosed hyperthyroidism, duration under 2 months, in patients aged 18 to 65. Blood was drawn at first hyperthyroidism diagnosis, before any ophthalmopathy symptoms. The authors took PBMCs from 8.5 to 10 ml fresh peripheral blood. This clonotype was counted ten times or more. Amplification of TCR beta CDR3 regions was performed using RNA transcripts as template. A first-round RT-PCR of the TCR CDR3 used the HTBI primer set. Each CDR3 protein is one row after TCRdb ran MiXCR on the multiplex PCR reads. The data contain hundreds of thousands of distinct CDR3 sequences, around 14% of them singletons. The V gene lost 5 bases and the J gene lost 3 bases, with 8 bases spanning the gap. The CDR3 consists of 12 residues. Per germline, CDR1 SNHLY and CDR2 FYNNEI.

The specimen was blood. The chain uses TRBV2 and TRBJ2-7; D uncertain. This TCR came from a woman in her twenties or thirties with Graves' hyperthyroidism that later progressed to Graves' ophthalmopathy. This chain's CDR3 is CASSFLGYEQYF. The DNA for the CDR3 is TGTGCCAGCAGTTTTCTAGGCTACGAGCAGTACTTC.